The text below deals with one T cell receptor beta chain. This clonotype was detected only a few times. What this receptor recognizes is not known. No base qualities exist here, and no much larger clone lies one base off it. The CDR3 spans 14 residues, from the cysteine through the phenylalanine. CDR3 DNA only is kept here, 42 bases in frame from base 1. V is shortened by 4 bases, J by 4 bases, and the region joining them spans 16 bases. In the germline V gene (reference sequence), CDR1 corresponds to DFQATT and CDR2 to SNEGSKA. The data stem from a study of Graves' ophthalmopathy and Graves' hyperthyroidism listed by TCRdb under 2018. Regarding the complete study: Peripheral blood samples were taken at the time of initial diagnosis, before any treatment was given. The study used TCR beta repertoire signatures to distinguish Graves' ophthalmopathy from Graves' hyperthyroidism and to predict progression to ophthalmopathy. In total, 135 blood samples were TCR-sequenced: 40 to 45 ophthalmopathy, roughly 80 hyperthyroidism and roughly 17 hyperthyroidism-to-ophthalmopathy patients. To explore V-J signatures distinguishing ophthalmopathy from hyperthyroidism, a discovery set of about a hundred patients (fewer than 45 ophthalmopathy, over 55 stable hyperthyroidism) was enrolled. An independent validation cohort comprised some 19 hyperthyroidism patients and roughly 15 patients who later progressed from hyperthyroidism to ophthalmopathy. T-cell repertoires of thyroid tissue and blood were compared in 5 or 6 hyperthyroidism patients. After sampling, hyperthyroidism patients received methimazole starting at 30 mg daily, and ophthalmopathy patients received high-dose intravenous methylprednisolone.

TCR beta CDR3 regions were amplified from RNA transcripts for repertoire sequencing. The first round of RT-PCR was done with HTBI primers and the Qiagen OneStep RT-PCR kit, and was followed by a second round of multiplex PCR, then size selection and purification. Libraries were sequenced paired-end with 100 bp reads on an Illumina HiSeq2000. Concerning the study's data processing: SOAPnuke was used to process the reads, throwing out any read that had adapters, had uncalled bases, had a mean Phred below 15, or lacked an exact constant-primer or identifier match. High-quality paired reads were merged with COPE v1.2.5. Each unique nucleotide sequence was treated as a clonotype, and MiTCR v1.1 was used to align the clonotypes to the IMGT TRB V, D and J references. Only V-J combinations with frequency above 0.0001 were analysed, covering approximately 99% of repertoires. For each V-J combination, a TCR clonal expansion and chaos score was defined as F50 clonal expansion divided by the chaos observed in the TCRdist matrix. Features were reduced by Welch's t-statistics and random forest to some 13 V-J combinations, which fed a naive Bayes classifier. Thyroid-blood repertoire similarity was quantified with the Morisita-Horn index. TCRdb passed the public sequencing reads through fastp at Q25 and MiXCR, retaining productive beta sequences. CDR3 protein sequences are deduplicated, and each keeps its most common genes and DNA. The V and J calls come from TCRdb's annotation, not from the publication. The sample includes 660,000 or so distinct CDR3 sequences, with roughly 39% observed a single time. 3% to 3.5% of the sample comes from the top ten.

General conclusions and limits of the study: No statistical method was used to set the sample size in advance, and the investigators knew which group each participant was assigned to. In cross-validation, the 13-signature model distinguished ophthalmopathy from stable hyperthyroidism with approximately 90% sensitivity and approximately 81% specificity, and in the test set the corresponding values were about 80% and 75%. Among expanded thyroid clonotypes with frequency above 0.001, most also showed up in blood, which suggests that blood repertoires may reflect the thyroid immune response. In validation, the model predicted ophthalmopathy progression with over 60% sensitivity and 72.22% specificity; approximately 12 predicted patients were CT-confirmed with GO in a median of approximately 6.5 months.

Patients with ophthalmopathy had moderately to severely active disease, with a Clinical Activity Score of 3 or more, a NOSPECS grade of 4 or more, and a disease duration of less than 3 months. Patients with other autoimmune diseases, uncontrolled infections, pregnancy or lactation were excluded from the study. Diagnosis was based on clinical symptoms, serum thyroxine, TRAb, thyroid ultrasound and orbital computed tomography. Using Ficoll-Paque density gradient centrifugation, PBMCs were isolated from about 9.2 ml of fresh peripheral blood. Trizol reagent was used to extract the total RNA, and its quality was then checked on an Agilent 2100 Bioanalyzer.

The sequence derives from an adult man with Graves' ophthalmopathy. The source material was peripheral blood. The chain links TRBV20-1 with TRBJ2-5, with TRBD1 as a weak D call on 5 bases. The DNA sequence is given as TGCAGTGCTACAGGGATGGGCATGGGAGAGACCCAGTACTTC. Translation gives CSATGMGMGETQYF.